What follows is one T cell receptor beta chain and its context. The same CDR3 is also encoded by other DNA sequences in this sample. The V end was cut by 3 bases, the J end by 5 bases, with 8 bases between. This CDR3 spans 13 amino acids. The germline CDR1 and CDR2 sequences are KGHSH and LQKENI. This record belongs to a study of blood T cell repertoires in COVID-19. Turning to the study itself: Both acute and convalescent COVID-19 samples were obtained from the United States, Italy and Spain. The analysed material was cDNA or gDNA that came from T cells, B-cell-depleted T cells, or PBMCs.

In the original processing: Amplifying reference gene primers gave estimates of nucleated cell counts. Libraries were prepared by immunoSEQ multiplex PCR; TCRdb keeps only in-frame clonotypes and omits some of them. V and J calls and clone size are as listed in that table; D and trimming were resolved from the DNA. The table lists about 150,000 clones, roughly 83% of them singletons. J is TRBJ1-5 and V is TRBV18; D gene ambiguous. This receptor was taken from a woman aged 60 to 75 with acute or convalescent COVID-19. Sequenced sample: peripheral blood. The CDR3 DNA is TGTGCCAGCTCACCCGGGAGGGATCAGCCCCAGCATTTT. Protein sequence: CASSPGRDQPQHF.